A single sample is the source of the 20 T cell receptor beta chains below, sequenced in a study of blood T cell repertoires in COVID-19. Clones were sequenced by immunoSEQ multiplex PCR, and TCRdb holds only the in-frame ones, with some missing. The sample includes about 260,000 clones, about nine tenths of them seen just once. The sequencing sample was made of peripheral blood. These receptors were obtained from a man aged 55-75 years who had recovered from COVID-19.

The gene calls are TRBV5-1 and TRBJ2-5; 14 nucleotides line up with TRBD2. Germline V gene sequence: CDR1 SGHRS, CDR2 YFSETQ. V was pared by 0 bases and J by 4 bases, with 2 bases of the junction left unmatched. This CDR3 contains 16 residues. The CDR3 bases are TGCGCCAGCAGCTTGGCCGGACTAGCGGGGGGAGAGACCCAGTACTTC. Protein sequence: CASSLAGLAGGETQYF.

The CDR3 nucleotides are TGTGCCAGCAGCCGAACCGCTCGACAGGGGAGAAGAAACACCATATATTTT. Translation gives CASSRTARQGRRNTIYF. The genes are TRBV6-6 and TRBJ1-3, with TRBD1 matching 8 bases. The CDR3 has 17 amino acids. Germline trimming cut 6 bases from V and 5 bases from J; bases unmatched to any gene: 15. Per the germline V gene, CDR1 is MNHNY and CDR2 is SVGAGI (reference sequence).

This clone has only one observation. The rearrangement links TRBV7-2 to TRBJ2-3, with 11 bases identical to TRBD2. Germline V gene sequence: CDR1 SGHTA, CDR2 FQGNSA. The ends lost 4 bases at V and 4 bases at J; junction bases unmatched: 7. CDR3 length equals 16 residues. This CDR3 is CASSSQLAGAADTQYF. The CDR3 bases are TGTGCCAGCAGCTCCCAACTAGCGGGAGCAGCAGATACGCAGTATTTT.

The chain employs TRBV7-2 and TRBJ2-1; perhaps TRBD2 as D (7 bases). From germline, CDR1 is SGHTA and CDR2 FQGNSA. This CDR3 is built from 14 residues. V dropped 3 bases and J dropped 5 bases, with 11 bases sitting between them. CDR3 residues: CASSFKGGDNEQFF. The CDR3 coding sequence is TGTGCCAGCAGCTTTAAAGGGGGGGACAATGAGCAGTTCTTC.

The chain couples TRBV20-1 to TRBJ2-3; D is unresolved. CDR3 size: 11 residues. Trimming pared 6 bases from V and 5 bases from J, leaving 9 bases between. Looked up from germline, CDR1 is DFQATT and CDR2 is SNEGSKA (reference sequence). CDR3 loop: CSALQKDTQYF. The CDR3 DNA sequence: TGCAGTGCCCTACAGAAAGATACGCAGTATTTT.

V usage is TRBV27 and J usage is TRBJ2-7; the D gene is possibly TRBD1 (6 bases). Trimming stripped 5 bases from V and 0 bases from J, with 20 bases between. The CDR3 length is 17 residues. CDR1 and CDR2 (germline): MNHEY, SMNVEV (reference sequence). The CDR3 is CASSSSATGFFSYEQYF. The CDR3 DNA follows: TGTGCCAGCAGTAGCTCCGCGACAGGTTTTTTCTCCTACGAGCAGTACTTC.

The chain couples TRBV24-1 to TRBJ2-1; 10 bases match TRBD2. V shed 4 bases and J 6 bases; nucleotides not matched to a gene: 8. The length of the CDR3 is 16 residues. The germline V gene has CDR1 KGHDR and CDR2 SFDVKD. CDR3 loop: CATSETSGGALNEQFF. In DNA form, the CDR3 reads TGTGCCACCAGTGAGACGAGCGGGGGGGCACTCAATGAGCAGTTCTTC.

Here the CDR3 reads CAIRGTVHYNEQFF. Here the CDR3 DNA reads TGTGCCATACGGGGAACGGTACACTACAATGAGCAGTTCTTC. V gene TRBV24-1 combines with J gene TRBJ2-1, with a tentative D call TRBD2 (5 bases). CDR3 length equals 14 residues. Trimming removed 11 bases at V and 3 bases at J, with 16 bases between. Germline V lookup: CDR1 KGHDR, CDR2 SFDVKD.

The V gene is TRBV14, the J gene TRBJ1-1; D unclear. The CDR3 spans 15 residues. CDR1 and CDR2 (germline): SGHDN, FVKESK. The V end lost 1 base, the J end lost 0 bases, and 9 bases lay between the germline ends. Here the CDR3 DNA reads TGTGCCAGCAGCCAAGTGTACAGTTTGAACACTGAAGCTTTCTTT. Its protein is CASSQVYSLNTEAFF.

This clone was seen just once. The V call is TRBV19, the J call TRBJ2-7, with 12 positions matching TRBD2. The germline V gene encodes CDR1 LNHDA and CDR2 SQIVND (reference sequence). This CDR3 region has 14 residues. J gave up 4 bases and V 6 bases, and 4 bases lay outside the gene matches. Here the CDR3 DNA reads TGTGCCAGTAGGAGGACTAGCGGGGAATACGAGCAGTACTTC. Its translation: CASRRTSGEYEQYF.

The rearrangement joins TRBV20-1 to TRBJ2-1; D uncertain. V gave up 1 base and J gave up 12 bases, with 7 bases separating them. The CDR3 sequence is 10 residues long. CDR1 and CDR2 (germline): DFQATT, SNEGSKA (reference sequence). CDR3 sequence: CSARGQGQFF. Here the CDR3 DNA reads TGCAGTGCTAGAGGACAAGGGCAGTTCTTC.

The CDR3 loop is CASSYSTTTDTQYF. In DNA form, the CDR3 reads TGTGCCAGCAGTTACTCGACTACCACAGATACGCAGTATTTT. The chain combines TRBV6-6 with TRBJ2-3; D may be TRBD2 (5 bases). Per germline, CDR1 MNHNY and CDR2 SVGAGI (reference sequence). Trimming removed 0 bases from V and 2 bases from J, with 6 bases in between. There are 14 residues in the CDR3.

The chain employs TRBV19 and TRBJ2-6; 11 bases are shared with TRBD1. The germline gives CDR1 LNHDA, CDR2 SQIVND (reference sequence). This CDR3 is built from 17 residues. V lost 8 bases, J lost 2 bases, and 8 bases stayed unmatched. The CDR3 reads CASGPGTGGPGANVLTF. The CDR3 DNA reads as TGTGCCAGTGGACCCGGGACAGGGGGTCCTGGGGCCAACGTCCTGACTTTC.

V and J are TRBV19 and TRBJ1-1; TRBD1 matches at 8 bases. The CDR3 consists of 14 residues. CDR1 LNHDA and CDR2 SQIVND come from the germline V gene (reference sequence). J lost 3 bases, V lost 4 bases, and 4 bases had no gene match. CDR3 coding DNA: TGTGCCAGTAGTACCGGACAGGGCTACACTGAAGCTTTCTTT. Its protein is CASSTGQGYTEAFF.

This rearrangement joins TRBV5-1 to TRBJ1-2; tentative D call: TRBD1 (6 bases). CDR1 is SGHRS, CDR2 YFSETQ, per germline. This CDR3 is 14 amino acids long. V lost 2 bases and J lost 2, with 10 bases in between. The CDR3 DNA follows: TGCGCCAGCAGCTTCGGGGGGGCAAACTATGGCTACACCTTC. Its translation is CASSFGGANYGYTF.

The rearrangement joins TRBV6-5 to TRBJ2-2, with a possible D match to TRBD1 (5 bases). The CDR3 sequence is 15 residues long. V lost 6 bases to trimming and J lost 4 bases, with 15 bases between them. Per the germline V gene, CDR1 is MNHEY and CDR2 is SVGAGI. The CDR3 DNA follows: TGTGCCAGCAGCCATCAGGGTGCGGTCACCGGGGAGCTGTTTTTT. This codes for CASSHQGAVTGELFF.

This chain uses TRBV7-3 with TRBJ2-2; 13 nucleotides agree with TRBD2. The V and J ends lost 0 bases and 2 bases, in that order; junction bases with no gene match: 9. Germline lookup yields CDR1 SGHTA and CDR2 FQGTGA. This CDR3 region has 20 residues. CDR3 loop: CASSLTGLAGIRANTGELFF. The CDR3 coding sequence is TGTGCCAGCAGCTTAACGGGACTAGCGGGGATACGAGCAAACACCGGGGAGCTGTTTTTT.

The chain recombines TRBV18 with TRBJ1-2; 7 nucleotides line up with TRBD1. The CDR3 loop spans 13 amino acids. Germline lookup yields CDR1 KGHSH and CDR2 LQKENI. V lost 5 bases and J lost 2; bases outside the gene matches: 2. For the CDR3, the DNA is TGTGCCAGCTCAAAGGGACAGAACTATGGCTACACCTTC. As protein: CASSKGQNYGYTF.

This chain connects TRBV18 to TRBJ1-1; D unresolved. CDR1 KGHSH and CDR2 LQKENI come from the germline V gene. V lost 2 bases, J lost 11 bases, and 12 bases lay in between. The length of the CDR3 is 12 residues. CDR3 region: CASSPDSAGAFF. The CDR3 coding sequence is TGTGCCAGCTCACCAGACTCGGCCGGGGCTTTCTTT.

The chain carries TRBV7-2 and TRBJ1-6; 7 bases are a match to TRBD1. The CDR3 runs 12 residues. After removal of 3 bases from V and 14 bases from J, the junction contained 4 bases not matched to a gene. The germline gives CDR1 SGHTA, CDR2 FQGNSA. The CDR3 DNA sequence: TGTGCCAGCAGCTTTGGGACAGAATCCCTCCACTTT. It codes for CASSFGTESLHF. The entire variable domain, with the rest obtained from reference TRBV7-2 and TRBJ1-6, is as follows: GAGVSQSPSNKVTEKGKDVELRCDPISGHTALYWYRQSLGQGLEFLIYFQGNSAPDKSGLPSDRFSAERTGGSVSTLTIQRTQQEDSAVYLCASSFGTESLHFGNGTRLTVT.